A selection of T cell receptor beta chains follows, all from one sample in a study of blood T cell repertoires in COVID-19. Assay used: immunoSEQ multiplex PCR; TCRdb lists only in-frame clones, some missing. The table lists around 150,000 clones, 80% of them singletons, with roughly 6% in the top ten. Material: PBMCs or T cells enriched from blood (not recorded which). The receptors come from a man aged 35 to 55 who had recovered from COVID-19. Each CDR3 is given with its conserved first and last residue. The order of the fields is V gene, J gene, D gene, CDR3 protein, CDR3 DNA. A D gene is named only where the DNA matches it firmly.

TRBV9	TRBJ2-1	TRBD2	CASSVSGGVYNEQFF	TGTGCCAGCAGCGTTAGCGGGGGGGTTTACAATGAGCAGTTCTTC
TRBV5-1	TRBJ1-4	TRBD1	CASSAGQGSINEKLFF	TGCGCCAGCAGCGCGGGACAGGGGTCCATTAATGAAAAACTGTTTTTT
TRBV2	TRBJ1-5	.	CASSESQPQHF	TGTGCCAGCAGTGAATCACAGCCCCAGCATTTT
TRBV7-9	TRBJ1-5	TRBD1	CASSLDRGPVEPQHF	TGTGCCAGCAGCTTGGACAGGGGGCCCGTAGAGCCCCAGCATTTT
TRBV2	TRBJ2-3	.	CASSALADTQYF	TGTGCCAGCAGTGCCCTTGCAGATACGCAGTATTTT
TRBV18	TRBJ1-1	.	CASSPSEAGVTEAFF	TGTGCCAGCTCACCTTCGGAGGCAGGTGTAACTGAAGCTTTCTTT
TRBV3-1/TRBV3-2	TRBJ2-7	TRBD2	CASTSGGGPYEQYF	TGTGCCAGCACCTCTGGCGGGGGGCCTTACGAGCAGTACTTC
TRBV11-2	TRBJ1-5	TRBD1	CASSGTGVGQPQHF	TGTGCCAGCAGCGGGACAGGGGTAGGTCAGCCCCAGCATTTT
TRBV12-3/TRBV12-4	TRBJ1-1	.	CASSSSSYEAFF	TGTGCCAGCAGTTCCTCAAGCTATGAAGCTTTCTTT
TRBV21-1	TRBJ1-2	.	CASSKGWKRGGYTF	TGTGCCAGCAGCAAAGGTTGGAAGCGGGGGGGCTACACCTTC